The rows below give T cell receptor beta chains drawn from one sample of a study of T-cell memory formation after mild COVID-19. One entry per CDR3 protein, called by TCRdb with MiXCR from the 5' RACE reads. The sample records roughly 150,000 distinct CDR3 sequences, about an eighth being singletons. The sequenced material came from PBMCs or a T cell subset sorted from them (not recorded which). The receptors were gathered from a man in his late teens or twenties who had mild COVID-19 (a few samples of this study predate the infection). Cell type and time point are not known. CDR3s include the opening cysteine and the closing phenylalanine or tryptophan. Each record gives: CDR3 protein, CDR3 DNA, clone size, D gene, V gene, J gene. A D gene is named only where the DNA matches it firmly. Only some rows state a clone size, as once, few, many or a class for expanded clones.

CDR3: CAISEEWPDTEAFF
DNA: TGTGCCATCAGTGAGGAATGGCCTGACACTGAAGCTTTCTTT
size: few
D: NA
V: TRBV10-3
J: TRBJ1-1

CDR3: CATSRAGFPTNEKLFF
DNA: TGTGCCACCAGCAGAGCTGGGTTTCCGACTAATGAAAAACTGTTTTTT
size: few
D: NA
V: TRBV15
J: TRBJ1-4

CDR3: CASSHNWGNDYGYTF
DNA: TGTGCCAGCAGTCATAACTGGGGTAACGACTATGGCTACACCTTC
size: NA
D: NA
V: TRBV7-2
J: TRBJ1-2

CDR3: CASSLWGTGALYNEQFF
DNA: TGTGCCAGCAGCTTATGGGGGACAGGGGCCCTCTACAATGAGCAGTTCTTC
size: NA
D: TRBD1
V: TRBV7-3
J: TRBJ2-1

CDR3: CASSLQGESYGYTF
DNA: TGCGCCAGCAGCCTACAGGGCGAGAGCTATGGCTACACCTTC
size: few
D: NA
V: TRBV5-1
J: TRBJ1-2

CDR3: CASSVQDQPQHF
DNA: TGTGCCAGCAGTGTTCAGGATCAGCCCCAGCATTTT
size: few
D: NA
V: TRBV28
J: TRBJ1-5

CDR3: CSARGGREVSNTGELFF
DNA: TGCAGTGCTCGGGGGGGCAGGGAGGTTTCGAACACCGGGGAGCTGTTTTTT
size: few
D: TRBD2
V: TRBV20-1
J: TRBJ2-2

CDR3: CASSQAGLQPQHF
DNA: TGTGCCAGCAGCCAAGCAGGACTTCAGCCCCAGCATTTT
size: NA
D: NA
V: TRBV14
J: TRBJ1-5

CDR3: CASRPTSGGTGELFF
DNA: TGTGCCAGCAGGCCAACTAGCGGGGGGACCGGGGAGCTGTTTTTT
size: few
D: TRBD2
V: TRBV7-2
J: TRBJ2-2

CDR3: CASSFMVLGAGGELFF
DNA: TGTGCCAGCAGTTTTATGGTTTTAGGGGCTGGCGGGGAGCTGTTTTTT
size: few
D: NA
V: TRBV12-3/TRBV12-4
J: TRBJ2-2

CDR3: CASSLQPPALAGGPETQYF
DNA: TGTGCCAGCAGCTTACAGCCTCCCGCGCTAGCGGGGGGGCCGGAGACCCAGTACTTC
size: NA
D: TRBD2
V: TRBV7-9
J: TRBJ2-5

CDR3: CASSLWGGGNTEAFF
DNA: TGTGCCAGCAGTTTATGGGGAGGGGGTAACACTGAAGCTTTCTTT
size: few
D: NA
V: TRBV12-3/TRBV12-4
J: TRBJ1-1

CDR3: CASSQEGGSYNEQFF
DNA: TGCGCCAGCAGCCAGGAGGGGGGCTCCTACAATGAGCAGTTCTTC
size: NA
D: NA
V: TRBV5-1
J: TRBJ2-1

CDR3: CASRKAGTGLTGELFF
DNA: TGTGCCAGCAGGAAAGCCGGGACAGGGCTCACCGGGGAGCTGTTTTTT
size: few
D: TRBD1
V: TRBV7-2
J: TRBJ2-2

CDR3: CASSHARATLHF
DNA: TGTGCCAGCAGCCATGCCAGGGCTACCCTCCACTTT
size: many
D: NA
V: TRBV6-2/TRBV6-3
J: TRBJ1-6

CDR3: CASSAPPGQLFF
DNA: TGTGCCAGCAGCGCACCGCCTGGACAACTGTTTTTT
size: NA
D: NA
V: TRBV3-1
J: TRBJ1-4

CDR3: CASSLGRGSYEQYF
DNA: TGCGCCAGCAGCCTCGGCAGGGGATCCTACGAGCAGTACTTC
size: NA
D: NA
V: TRBV5-1
J: TRBJ2-7

CDR3: CASSLDRYRDTQYF
DNA: TGCGCCAGCAGCTTGGATAGATACCGGGATACGCAGTATTTT
size: few
D: NA
V: TRBV5-1
J: TRBJ2-3

CDR3: CASSYADQPQHF
DNA: TGTGCCAGCAGTTACGCTGATCAGCCCCAGCATTTT
size: once
D: NA
V: TRBV6-6
J: TRBJ1-5

CDR3: CASSRRREDSPLHF
DNA: TGTGCCAGCAGTCGACGAAGGGAGGATTCACCCCTCCACTTT
size: few
D: NA
V: TRBV6-6
J: TRBJ1-6

CDR3: CASSSGTGNMNTEAFF
DNA: TGCGCCAGCAGTTCCGGGACAGGTAACATGAACACTGAAGCTTTCTTT
size: NA
D: TRBD1
V: TRBV5-1
J: TRBJ1-1

CDR3: CASSYRAGHYTNEQYF
DNA: TGTGCCAGCAGTTACCGGGCGGGACATTATACCAACGAGCAGTACTTC
size: few
D: NA
V: TRBV6-5
J: TRBJ2-7

CDR3: CSAPLAANTGELFF
DNA: TGCAGTGCGCCTCTAGCAGCCAACACCGGGGAGCTGTTTTTT
size: NA
D: NA
V: TRBV20-1
J: TRBJ2-2

CDR3: CASRPPGLNYGYTF
DNA: TGTGCCAGCAGACCTCCGGGGCTAAACTATGGCTACACCTTC
size: NA
D: NA
V: TRBV7-2
J: TRBJ1-2

CDR3: CASSLRGDNSPLHF
DNA: TGTGCCAGCAGCTTAAGGGGCGATAATTCACCCCTCCACTTT
size: few
D: NA
V: TRBV7-6
J: TRBJ1-6

CDR3: CASSVSRQGVLGYTF
DNA: TGTGCCAGCAGTGTGTCGCGCCAGGGGGTTTTGGGCTACACCTTC
size: few
D: TRBD1
V: TRBV2
J: TRBJ1-2

CDR3: CASSQTTSRTGGELFF
DNA: TGCGCCAGCAGCCAAACCACCTCTAGGACAGGGGGGGAACTGTTTTTT
size: NA
D: TRBD1
V: TRBV4-1
J: TRBJ1-4

CDR3: CASGLVPGEAEAFF
DNA: TGTGCTAGTGGTTTGGTTCCGGGGGAGGCTGAAGCTTTCTTT
size: NA
D: NA
V: TRBV12-5
J: TRBJ1-1

CDR3: CASSLDQRGNTDTQYF
DNA: TGCGCCAGCAGCTTGGACCAGCGGGGGAACACAGATACGCAGTATTTT
size: NA
D: TRBD2
V: TRBV5-1
J: TRBJ2-3

CDR3: CATSRAPAQETQYF
DNA: TGTGCCACCAGCAGAGCCCCGGCCCAAGAGACCCAGTACTTC
size: NA
D: NA
V: TRBV15
J: TRBJ2-5

CDR3: CASSQSAGRMDTEAFF
DNA: TGCGCCAGCAGTCAATCTGCAGGGCGGATGGACACTGAAGCTTTCTTT
size: few
D: NA
V: TRBV23-1
J: TRBJ1-1

CDR3: CASSEFGRVTEAFF
DNA: TGTGCCAGCAGTGAATTTGGCAGGGTAACTGAAGCTTTCTTT
size: few
D: NA
V: TRBV25-1
J: TRBJ1-1

CDR3: CASSQMLTVSYEQYF
DNA: TGCGCCAGCAGCCAAATGCTGACAGTCTCCTACGAGCAGTACTTC
size: few
D: NA
V: TRBV4-1
J: TRBJ2-7

CDR3: CASSLILAGGTGELFF
DNA: TGTGCCAGCAGCTTGATACTAGCGGGGGGCACCGGGGAGCTGTTTTTT
size: NA
D: TRBD2
V: TRBV5-6
J: TRBJ2-2

CDR3: CAIPKGQGGWTEAFF
DNA: TGTGCCATCCCAAAAGGTCAGGGCGGGTGGACTGAAGCTTTCTTT
size: NA
D: NA
V: TRBV7-9
J: TRBJ1-1

CDR3: CASSRTRMADTQYF
DNA: TGTGCCAGCAGCAGAACGAGAATGGCGGATACGCAGTATTTT
size: few
D: NA
V: TRBV6-5
J: TRBJ2-3